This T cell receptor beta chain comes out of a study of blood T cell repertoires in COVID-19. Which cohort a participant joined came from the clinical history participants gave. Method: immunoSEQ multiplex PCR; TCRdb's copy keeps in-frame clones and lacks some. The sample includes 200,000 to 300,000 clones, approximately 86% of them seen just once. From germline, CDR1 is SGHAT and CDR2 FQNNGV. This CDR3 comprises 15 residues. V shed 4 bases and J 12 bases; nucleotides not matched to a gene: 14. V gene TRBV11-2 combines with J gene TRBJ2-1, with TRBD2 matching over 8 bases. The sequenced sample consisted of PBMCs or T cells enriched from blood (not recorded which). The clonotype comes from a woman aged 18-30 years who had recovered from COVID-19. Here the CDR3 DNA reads TGTGCCAGCAGCTCCCAGCGGGGGCACTTCCAGGGGCAGTTCTTC. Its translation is CASSSQRGHFQGQFF.